The rows below give T cell receptor beta chains drawn from one sample of a study of cytomegalovirus exposure and HLA in healthy donors. TCRdb's copy holds only in-frame clones and misses some; the assay was immunoSEQ multiplex PCR. The sample holds more than 200,000 clones, about 83% seen once. The sequenced sample consisted of PBMCs. The receptors stem from a girl aged 5-17 years in good health and CMV-seronegative. Both conserved end residues are part of each CDR3. Each record gives: clone size, J gene, V gene, D gene, CDR3 DNA, CDR3 protein. The D gene is left open where the match is weak. Some rows have no size entry. The others give once, few or many, or a class for an expanded clone.

>NA|TRBJ2-7|TRBV19|TRBD1
TGTGCCAGTAGTCCCTGGACAGGAAACTACGAGCAGTACTTC
CASSPWTGNYEQYF
>NA|TRBJ1-1|TRBV18|NA
TGTGCCAGCTCAATCTTGGGAGCATCACATGCCCAATCGAGGAACACTGAAGCTTTCTTT
CASSILGASHAQSRNTEAFF
>NA|TRBJ1-3|TRBV18|TRBD1
TGTGCCAGCTCACCACCGACAGGGCCTGGAAACACCATATATTTT
CASSPPTGPGNTIYF
>NA|TRBJ1-4|TRBV6-5|TRBD1
TGTGCCAGCAGCCGGGACAGATCGGCTAATGAAAAACTGTTTTTT
CASSRDRSANEKLFF
>NA|TRBJ2-3|TRBV9|TRBD2
TGTGCCAGCAGCCCAGGACTAGTGGGAGATACGCAGTATTTT
CASSPGLVGDTQYF
>NA|TRBJ2-1|TRBV7-8|NA
TGTGCCAGCAGCTTAGCGCAAAGGAGGCGTGGGCGCAATGAGCAGTTCTTC
CASSLAQRRRGRNEQFF
>NA|TRBJ2-7|TRBV4-1|NA
TGCGCCAGCAGCCCTCTTGGTGACGGAGAAAGGGAGCAGTACTTC
CASSPLGDGEREQYF
>NA|TRBJ2-3|TRBV6-1|NA
TGTGCCAGCAGTGGGTCGTCACCTCGAGGCGATACGCAGTATTTT
CASSGSSPRGDTQYF
>NA|TRBJ1-4|TRBV27|NA
TGTGCCAGCAGTTTTGTTAGCGGGGGAACTAATGAAAAACTGTTTTTT
CASSFVSGGTNEKLFF
>NA|TRBJ1-1|TRBV7-2|NA
TGTGCCAGCAGCTCTACACAGGGAACTGAAGCTTTCTTT
CASSSTQGTEAFF
>few|TRBJ2-7|TRBV27|TRBD2
TGTGCCAGCAGTTTATCGTGGGGGGGAACGAAAACCTACGAGCAGTACTTC
CASSLSWGGTKTYEQYF
>NA|TRBJ1-3|TRBV6-5|TRBD1
TGTGCCAGCAGTTACAGGGGGCCTTCGGGAAACACCATATATTTT
CASSYRGPSGNTIYF
>NA|TRBJ1-1|TRBV18|NA
TGTGCCAGCTCACCGAACGCTGGGGGCGGCTCGGACACTGAAGCTTTCTTT
CASSPNAGGGSDTEAFF